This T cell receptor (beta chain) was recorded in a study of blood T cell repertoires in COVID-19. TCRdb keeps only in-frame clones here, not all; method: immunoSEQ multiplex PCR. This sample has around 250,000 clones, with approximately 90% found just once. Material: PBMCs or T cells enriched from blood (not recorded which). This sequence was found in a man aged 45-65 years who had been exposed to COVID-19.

Here the CDR3 reads CASSLTVQGASSGNTIYF. In nucleotides, the CDR3 is TGCGCCAGCAGCCTCACGGTTCAGGGGGCATCCTCTGGAAACACCATATATTTT. This chain links TRBV5-1 with TRBJ1-3; 8 nucleotides line up with TRBD1. The CDR3 is 18 residues long. Trimming at V came to 4 bases and at J to 0 bases, leaving 12 bases not matched to a gene. Germline lookup yields CDR1 SGHRS and CDR2 YFSETQ.